In this sample, the clone carrying this T cell receptor (beta chain) turned up a few times. The antigen remains unidentified. The data belong to a study of T cell repertoires in cytomegalovirus infection. In the study overall: Recently identified HLA-C-restricted CMV epitopes were among the peptides used. CMV infection plus the matching HLA type was flagged by public TCR beta signatures.

Study outcomes and limitations: Public TCR beta family frequency separated CMV-and-HLA carriers, including in an independent cohort.

TCRdb recomputed calls from the reads with MiXCR, one row per CDR3 protein. The repertoire holds approximately 500,000 distinct CDR3 sequences, with around 35% as singletons. The V gene lost 3 bases and the J gene lost 1 base, with 9 bases spanning the gap. Germline-derived CDR1 and CDR2 are WNHNN and SYGVQD (reference sequence). The CDR3 covers 14 residues. This chain links TRBV10-1 with TRBJ2-5, with a tentative D call TRBD2 (5 bases). Sequencing used cultured PBMCs, obtained from culture after CMV antigen stimulation. The TCR comes from a human donor in good health (CMV status not recorded). Some clones in this sample may be carry-over from other donors' samples. The CDR3 nucleotides read TGCGCCAGCAGTGAAGGACTGGCCCAAGAGACCCAGTACTTC. Its translation: CASSEGLAQETQYF.